The T cell receptor beta chain described here comes from a study of CD8+CD57+ T cells in acquired aplastic anemia. Study-level findings and limits: Levels of CD8+ Simpson's diversity were not significantly distinct in patients versus controls. Roughly 29 was the count of CD8+ CDR3 sequences that patients shared with controls.

Points on this clonotype: Its antigen remains unknown.

The CDR3 has 13 residues. Trimming stripped 6 bases from V and 7 bases from J, with 13 bases between. Germline CDR1 reads SNHLY; CDR2 reads FYNNEI. Researchers used genomic DNA as the template to profile TCR beta VDJ and CDR3. TCRdb passed the reads through MiXCR, listing each CDR3 protein once. The sample contains around 170,000 distinct CDR3 sequences, 55% to 75% of which appear only once. The TCR comes from a human donor in good health. The sequenced sample was sorted CD4+, CD8+, or CD8+CD57+ T cells (not recorded which) from PBMCs. This rearrangement joins TRBV2 to TRBJ1-5, with no clear D. CDR3 protein: CASRQYGDQPQHF. The CDR3 nucleotides read TGTGCCAGCAGACAGTACGGTGACCAGCCCCAGCATTTT.